This T cell receptor beta chain was observed in a study of T-cell memory formation after mild COVID-19. Study at large: Largely, the TCR clusters proved donor specific.

As concerns this clonotype: The antigen remains unidentified.

Via MiXCR, TCRdb re-called the 5' RACE reads, giving one row per CDR3 protein. In the table there are some 57,000 distinct CDR3 sequences, 12% of which are singletons. Study-level findings and limits: Clones contracting day 15 to 85 were balanced CD4/CD8; later expanders leaned CD4+.

The source material was PBMCs or a T cell subset sorted from them (not recorded which). The sequence was obtained from a man younger than 30 who had mild COVID-19 (a few samples of this study predate the infection). Cell type and time point are not known.

CDR3 sequence: CASSERGVDFTEAFF. The CDR3 DNA is TGTGCCAGCAGTGAAAGGGGGGTAGACTTCACTGAAGCTTTCTTT. V is TRBV2 and J is TRBJ1-1; TRBD1 might be the D (6 bases). Germline CDR1 is SNHLY and CDR2 is FYNNEI. The CDR3 totals 15 residues. The germline V and J ends were trimmed by 2 bases and 4 bases, with 14 bases remaining between them. Full variable domain (missing parts from reference TRBV2 and TRBJ1-1): EPEVTQTPSHQVTQMGQEVILRCVPISNHLYFYWYRQILGQKVEFLVSFYNNEISEKSEIFDDQFSVERPDGSNFTLKIRSTKLEDSAMYFCASSERGVDFTEAFFGQGTRLTVV.